What follows is one T cell receptor (beta chain) and its context. Assay: immunoSEQ multiplex PCR; the TCRdb copy retains only in-frame clones and omits some. The top ten hold roughly 3.5% of the sample, which has over 90,000 clones, approximately 91% seen once. These data come from a study of blood T cell repertoires in COVID-19. The overall study: The study drew acute and convalescent COVID-19 samples from the United States, Italy and Spain.

Per germline, CDR1 LNHDA and CDR2 SQIVND (reference sequence). The CDR3 covers 16 residues. V was cut by 6 bases and J by 3 bases, with 21 bases left in between. Source material: peripheral blood. This clonotype originated in a woman between 65 and 79 years old with acute or convalescent COVID-19. This chain uses TRBV19 with TRBJ2-7; possibly TRBD2 for D (6 bases). In DNA form, the CDR3 reads TGTGCCAGTAGCGGCACATGGAGGGGTGGAATCTACGAGCAGTACTTC. Translated, it gives CASSGTWRGGIYEQYF.